The present T cell receptor (beta chain) was sequenced within a study of T-cell memory formation after mild COVID-19. Overall study context: Clustering of TCRs was largely donor specific. General study findings and limits: Balance between CD4 and CD8 was seen in clones contracting day 15 to 85, and a CD4+ lean was seen in later expanders. Confirmation was lacking for SARS-CoV-2 specificity of second-wave clones that peaked on day 37. Of the contracting clones, CD4+ ones lay mainly in CM and EM, and CD8+ ones in EMRA.

V was pared by 0 bases and J by 4 bases, with 3 bases of the junction left unmatched. CDR3 size: 15 residues. In germline, CDR1 is SGDLS, CDR2 YYNGEE. This clonotype was observed a few times. Its antigen is unknown. TCRdb recomputed calls from the 5' RACE reads with MiXCR, one row per CDR3 protein. The sample carries a few hundred thousand distinct CDR3 sequences, around 15% recorded once. The rearrangement links TRBV9 to TRBJ1-1, with 10 bases fitting TRBD1. Sequenced: PBMCs or a T cell subset sorted from them (not recorded which). The clonotype was recovered from a man between 18 and 35 years old who had mild COVID-19 (a few samples of this study predate the infection). Cell type and time point are not known. CDR3 protein: CASSVGTGGSTEAFF. CDR3 nucleotide sequence: TGTGCCAGCAGCGTAGGGACAGGGGGATCCACTGAAGCTTTCTTT.